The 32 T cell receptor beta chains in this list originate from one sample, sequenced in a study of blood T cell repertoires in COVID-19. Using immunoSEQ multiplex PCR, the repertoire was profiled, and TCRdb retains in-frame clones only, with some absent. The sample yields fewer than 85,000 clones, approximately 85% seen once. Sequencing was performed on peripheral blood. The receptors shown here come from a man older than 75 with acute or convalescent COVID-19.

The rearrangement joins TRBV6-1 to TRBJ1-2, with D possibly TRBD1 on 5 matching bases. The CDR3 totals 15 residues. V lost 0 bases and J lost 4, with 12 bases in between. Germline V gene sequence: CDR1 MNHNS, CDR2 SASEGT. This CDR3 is CASSEARPDIYGYTF. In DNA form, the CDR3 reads TGTGCCAGCAGTGAAGCGCGGCCGGACATCTATGGCTACACCTTC.

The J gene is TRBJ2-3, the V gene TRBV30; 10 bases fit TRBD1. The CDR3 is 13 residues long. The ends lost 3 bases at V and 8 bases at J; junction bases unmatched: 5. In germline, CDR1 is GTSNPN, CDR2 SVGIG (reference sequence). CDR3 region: CAWRTGGLGTQYF. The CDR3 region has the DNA TGTGCCTGGAGGACAGGGGGCCTGGGTACGCAGTATTTT.

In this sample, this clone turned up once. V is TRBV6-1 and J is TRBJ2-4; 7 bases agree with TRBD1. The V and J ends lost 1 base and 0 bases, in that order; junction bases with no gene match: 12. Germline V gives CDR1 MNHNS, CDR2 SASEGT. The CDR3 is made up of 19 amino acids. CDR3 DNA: TGTGCCAGCAGTGAAGAAGGGGGACAGTCGAAACTAGCCAAAAACATTCAGTACTTC. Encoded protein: CASSEEGGQSKLAKNIQYF.

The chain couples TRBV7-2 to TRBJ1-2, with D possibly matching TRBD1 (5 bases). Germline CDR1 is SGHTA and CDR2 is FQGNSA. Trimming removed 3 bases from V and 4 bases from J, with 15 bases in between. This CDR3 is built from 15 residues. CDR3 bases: TGTGCCAGCAGCTTTACACGGGGGAGCGCCTATGGCTACACCTTC. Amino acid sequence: CASSFTRGSAYGYTF.

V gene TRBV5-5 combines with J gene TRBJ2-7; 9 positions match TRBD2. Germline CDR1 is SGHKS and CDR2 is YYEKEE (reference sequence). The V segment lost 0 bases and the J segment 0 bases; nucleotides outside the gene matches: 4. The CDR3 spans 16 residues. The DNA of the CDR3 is TGTGCCAGCAGCTTGGGGGGTAGCGGGAGCTCCTACGAGCAGTACTTC. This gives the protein CASSLGGSGSSYEQYF.

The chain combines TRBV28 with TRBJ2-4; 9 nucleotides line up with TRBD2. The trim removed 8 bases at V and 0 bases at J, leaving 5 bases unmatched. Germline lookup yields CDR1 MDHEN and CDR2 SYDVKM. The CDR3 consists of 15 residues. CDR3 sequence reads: CASGKRGEAKNIQYF. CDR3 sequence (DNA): TGTGCCAGCGGCAAGCGGGGGGAAGCCAAAAACATTCAGTACTTC. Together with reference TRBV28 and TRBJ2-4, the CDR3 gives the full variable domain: DVKVTQSSRYLVKRTGEKVFLECVQDMDHENMFWYRQDPGLGLRLIYFSYDVKMKEKGDIPEGYSVSREKKERFSLILESASTNQTSMYLCASGKRGEAKNIQYFGAGTRLSVL.

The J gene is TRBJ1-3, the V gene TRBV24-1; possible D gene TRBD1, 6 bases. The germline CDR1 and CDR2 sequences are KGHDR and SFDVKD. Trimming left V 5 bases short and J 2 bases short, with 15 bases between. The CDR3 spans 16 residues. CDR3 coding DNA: TGTGCCACCAGTGCCAACGGACAGACCACTGGAAACACCATATATTTT. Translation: CATSANGQTTGNTIYF.

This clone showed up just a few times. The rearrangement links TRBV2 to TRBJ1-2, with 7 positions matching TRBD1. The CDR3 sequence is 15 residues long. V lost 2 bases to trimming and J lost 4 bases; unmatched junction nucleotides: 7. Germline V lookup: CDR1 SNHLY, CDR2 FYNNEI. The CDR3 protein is CASSERGTGAYGYTF. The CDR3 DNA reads TGTGCCAGCAGTGAACGAGGAACAGGGGCCTATGGCTACACCTTC.

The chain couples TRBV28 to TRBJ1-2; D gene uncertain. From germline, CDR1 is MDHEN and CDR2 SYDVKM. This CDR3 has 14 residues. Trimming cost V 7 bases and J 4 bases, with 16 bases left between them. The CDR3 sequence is CASTNPAEAYGYTF. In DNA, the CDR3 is TGTGCCAGCACCAACCCGGCGGAGGCCTATGGCTACACCTTC.

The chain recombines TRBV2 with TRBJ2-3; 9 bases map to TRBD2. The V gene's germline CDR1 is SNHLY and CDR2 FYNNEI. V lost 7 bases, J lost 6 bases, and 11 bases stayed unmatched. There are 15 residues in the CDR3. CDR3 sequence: CASKGGREGADTQYF. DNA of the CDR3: TGTGCCAGCAAAGGGGGGCGGGAGGGCGCGGATACGCAGTATTTT.

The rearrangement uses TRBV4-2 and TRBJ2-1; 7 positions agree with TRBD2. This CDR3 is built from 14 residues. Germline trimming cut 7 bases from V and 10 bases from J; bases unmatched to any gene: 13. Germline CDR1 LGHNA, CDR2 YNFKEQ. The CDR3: CASTAGGGRGEQFF. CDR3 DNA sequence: TGTGCCAGCACCGCTGGGGGGGGAAGAGGGGAGCAGTTCTTC.

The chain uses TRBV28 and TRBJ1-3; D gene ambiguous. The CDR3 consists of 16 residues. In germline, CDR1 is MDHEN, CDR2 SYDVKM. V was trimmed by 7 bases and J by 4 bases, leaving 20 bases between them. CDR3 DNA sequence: TGTGCCAGCACCCCATCCCCGGCGACACGGGGAAACACCATATATTTT. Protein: CASTPSPATRGNTIYF.

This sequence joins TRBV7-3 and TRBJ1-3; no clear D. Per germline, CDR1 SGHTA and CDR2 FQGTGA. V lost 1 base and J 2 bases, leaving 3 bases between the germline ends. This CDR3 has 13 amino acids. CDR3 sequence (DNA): TGTGCCAGCAGCTTAATAGCTGGAAACACCATATATTTT. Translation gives CASSLIAGNTIYF. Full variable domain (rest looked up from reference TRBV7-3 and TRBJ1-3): GAGVSQTPSNKVTEKGKYVELRCDPISGHTALYWYRQSLGQGPEFLIYFQGTGAADDSGLPNDRFFAVRPEGSVSTLKIQRTERGDSAVYLCASSLIAGNTIYFGEGSWLTVV.

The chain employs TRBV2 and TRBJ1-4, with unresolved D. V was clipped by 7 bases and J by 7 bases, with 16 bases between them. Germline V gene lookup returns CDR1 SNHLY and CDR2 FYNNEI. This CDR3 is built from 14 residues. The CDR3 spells CASTLLSGGEKLFF. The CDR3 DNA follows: TGTGCCAGCACCCTCCTTTCCGGCGGTGAAAAACTGTTTTTT. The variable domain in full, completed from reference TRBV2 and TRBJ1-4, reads EPEVTQTPSHQVTQMGQEVILRCVPISNHLYFYWYRQILGQKVEFLVSFYNNEISEKSEIFDDQFSVERPDGSNFTLKIRSTKLEDSAMYFCASTLLSGGEKLFFGSGTQLSVL.

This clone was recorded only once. CDR3 residues: CAGDRGGGYTF. CDR3 coding DNA: TGTGCCGGGGACAGGGGGGGCGGCTACACCTTC. The chain combines TRBV30 with TRBJ1-2; 11 nucleotides agree with TRBD1. The germline V gene has CDR1 GTSNPN and CDR2 SVGIG (reference sequence). This CDR3 is 11 amino acids long. Losses at the gene ends were 8 bases for V and 8 bases for J; bases not matched to a gene: 4.

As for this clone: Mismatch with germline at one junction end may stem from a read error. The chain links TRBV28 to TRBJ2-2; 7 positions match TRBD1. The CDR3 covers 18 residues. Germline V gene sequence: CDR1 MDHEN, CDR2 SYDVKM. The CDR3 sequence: CTSSYQPRQGANTGELFF. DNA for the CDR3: TGTACCAGCAGTTACCAACCTCGACAGGGCGCGAACACCGGGGAGCTGTTTTTT. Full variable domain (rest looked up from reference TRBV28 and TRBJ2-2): DVKVTQSSRYLVKRTGEKVFLECVQDMDHENMFWYRQDPGLGLRLIYFSYDVKMKEKGDIPEGYSVSREKKERFSLILESASTNQTSMYLCTSSYQPRQGANTGELFFGEGSRLTVL.

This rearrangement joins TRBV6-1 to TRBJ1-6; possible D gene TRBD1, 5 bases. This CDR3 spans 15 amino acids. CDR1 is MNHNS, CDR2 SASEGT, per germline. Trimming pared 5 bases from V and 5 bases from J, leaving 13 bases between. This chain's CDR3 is CASSFMGGDNSPLHF. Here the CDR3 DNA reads TGTGCCAGCAGTTTCATGGGGGGTGATAATTCACCCCTCCACTTT.

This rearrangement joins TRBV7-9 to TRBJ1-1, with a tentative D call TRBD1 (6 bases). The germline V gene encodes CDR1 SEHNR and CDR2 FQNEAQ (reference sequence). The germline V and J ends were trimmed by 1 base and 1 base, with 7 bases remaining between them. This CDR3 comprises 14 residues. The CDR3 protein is CASSLEQGNTEAFF. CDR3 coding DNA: TGTGCCAGCAGCTTAGAACAGGGGAACACTGAAGCTTTCTTT.

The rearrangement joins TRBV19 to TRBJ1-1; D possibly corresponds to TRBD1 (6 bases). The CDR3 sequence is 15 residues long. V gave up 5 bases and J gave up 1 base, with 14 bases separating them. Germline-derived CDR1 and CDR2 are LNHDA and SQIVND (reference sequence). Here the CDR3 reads CASSPIDRSNTEAFF. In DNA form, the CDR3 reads TGTGCCAGTAGTCCAATTGACAGGTCGAACACTGAAGCTTTCTTT.

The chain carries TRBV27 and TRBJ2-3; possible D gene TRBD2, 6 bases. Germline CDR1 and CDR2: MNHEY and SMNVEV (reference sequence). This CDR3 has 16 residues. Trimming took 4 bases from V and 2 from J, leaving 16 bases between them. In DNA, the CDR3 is TGTGCCAGCAGTTACAGAACTAGCACTTACACAGATACGCAGTATTTT. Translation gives CASSYRTSTYTDTQYF.

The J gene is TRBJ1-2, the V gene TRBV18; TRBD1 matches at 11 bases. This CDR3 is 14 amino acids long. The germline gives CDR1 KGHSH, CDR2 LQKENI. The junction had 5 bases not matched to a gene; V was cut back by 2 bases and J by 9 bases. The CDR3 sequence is CASSPGTGGQSYTF. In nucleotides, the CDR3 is TGTGCCAGCTCACCAGGGACAGGGGGGCAAAGCTACACCTTC.

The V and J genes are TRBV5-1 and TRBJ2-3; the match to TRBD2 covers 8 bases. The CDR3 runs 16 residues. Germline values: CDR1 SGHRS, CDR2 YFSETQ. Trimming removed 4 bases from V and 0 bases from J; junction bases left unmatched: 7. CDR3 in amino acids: CASSIGLAVSTDTQYF. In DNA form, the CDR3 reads TGCGCCAGCAGCATTGGACTAGCCGTCAGCACAGATACGCAGTATTTT.

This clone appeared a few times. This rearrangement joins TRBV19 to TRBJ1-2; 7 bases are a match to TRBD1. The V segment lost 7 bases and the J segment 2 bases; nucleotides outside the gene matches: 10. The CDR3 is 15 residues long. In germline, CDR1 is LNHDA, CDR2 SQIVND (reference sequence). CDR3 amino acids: CASTRWRQGNYGYTF. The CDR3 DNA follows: TGTGCCAGTACCCGATGGAGACAGGGCAACTATGGCTACACCTTC.

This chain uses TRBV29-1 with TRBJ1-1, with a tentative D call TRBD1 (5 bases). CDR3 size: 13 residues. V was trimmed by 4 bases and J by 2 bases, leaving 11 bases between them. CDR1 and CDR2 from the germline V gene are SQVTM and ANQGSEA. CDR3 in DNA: TGCAGCGTTGCGGGGGGAGTAAACACTGAAGCTTTCTTT. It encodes CSVAGGVNTEAFF. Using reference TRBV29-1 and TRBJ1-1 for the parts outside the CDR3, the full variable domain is SAVISQKPSRDICQRGTSLTIQCQVDSQVTMMFWYRQQPGQSLTLIATANQGSEATYESGFVIDKFPISRPNLTFSTLTVSNMSPEDSSIYLCSVAGGVNTEAFFGQGTRLTVV.

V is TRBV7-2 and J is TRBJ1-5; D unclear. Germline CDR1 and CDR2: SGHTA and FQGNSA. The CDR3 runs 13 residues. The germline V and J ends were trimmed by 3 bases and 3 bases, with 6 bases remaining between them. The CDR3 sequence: CASSFLDNQPQHF. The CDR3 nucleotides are TGTGCCAGCAGCTTCTTAGACAATCAGCCCCAGCATTTT.

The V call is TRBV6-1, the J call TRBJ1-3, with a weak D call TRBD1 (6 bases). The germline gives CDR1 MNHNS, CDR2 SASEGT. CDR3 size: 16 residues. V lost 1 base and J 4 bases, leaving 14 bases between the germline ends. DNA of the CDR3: TGTGCCAGCAGTGAAGGGACAGCCACACGAGGAAACACCATATATTTT. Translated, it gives CASSEGTATRGNTIYF.

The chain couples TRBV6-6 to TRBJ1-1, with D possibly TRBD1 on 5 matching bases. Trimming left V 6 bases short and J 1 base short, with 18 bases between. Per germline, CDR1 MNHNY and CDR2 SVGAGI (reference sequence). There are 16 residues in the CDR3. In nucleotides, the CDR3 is TGTGCCAGCAGCTTTCGGCCCCAGGGATCGAACACTGAAGCTTTCTTT. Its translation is CASSFRPQGSNTEAFF.

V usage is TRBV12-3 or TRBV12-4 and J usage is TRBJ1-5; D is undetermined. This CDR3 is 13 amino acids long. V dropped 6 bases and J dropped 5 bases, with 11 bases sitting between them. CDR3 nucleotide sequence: TGTGCCAGCAGCCAAACAGCGGATCAGCCCCAGCATTTT. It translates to CASSQTADQPQHF.

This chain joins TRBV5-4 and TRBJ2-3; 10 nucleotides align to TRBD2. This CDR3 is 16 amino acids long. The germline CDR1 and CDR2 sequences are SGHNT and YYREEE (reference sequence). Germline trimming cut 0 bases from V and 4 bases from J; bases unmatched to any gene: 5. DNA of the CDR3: TGTGCCAGCAGCTTGGCCATAGCGGGAGGCCCAGATACGCAGTATTTT. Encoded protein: CASSLAIAGGPDTQYF.

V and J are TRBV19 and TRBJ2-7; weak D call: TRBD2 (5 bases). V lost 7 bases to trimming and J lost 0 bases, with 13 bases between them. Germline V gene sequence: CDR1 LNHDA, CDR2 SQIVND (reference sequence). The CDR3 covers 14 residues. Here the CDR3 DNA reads TGTGCCAGTAAGAGGGCCCTGGGCTCCTACGAGCAGTACTTC. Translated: CASKRALGSYEQYF.

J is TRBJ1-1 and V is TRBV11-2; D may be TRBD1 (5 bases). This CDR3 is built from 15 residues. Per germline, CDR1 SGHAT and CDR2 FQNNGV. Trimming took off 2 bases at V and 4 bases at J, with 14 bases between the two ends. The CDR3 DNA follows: TGTGCCAGCAGCTTATGGAGGGGCAGAGGCACTGAAGCTTTCTTT. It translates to CASSLWRGRGTEAFF.

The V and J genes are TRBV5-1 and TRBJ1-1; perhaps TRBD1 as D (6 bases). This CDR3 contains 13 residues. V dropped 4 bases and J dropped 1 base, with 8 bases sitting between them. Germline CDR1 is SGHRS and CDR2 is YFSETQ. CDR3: CASSEGQNTEAFF. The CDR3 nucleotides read TGCGCCAGCAGCGAGGGACAGAACACTGAAGCTTTCTTT.